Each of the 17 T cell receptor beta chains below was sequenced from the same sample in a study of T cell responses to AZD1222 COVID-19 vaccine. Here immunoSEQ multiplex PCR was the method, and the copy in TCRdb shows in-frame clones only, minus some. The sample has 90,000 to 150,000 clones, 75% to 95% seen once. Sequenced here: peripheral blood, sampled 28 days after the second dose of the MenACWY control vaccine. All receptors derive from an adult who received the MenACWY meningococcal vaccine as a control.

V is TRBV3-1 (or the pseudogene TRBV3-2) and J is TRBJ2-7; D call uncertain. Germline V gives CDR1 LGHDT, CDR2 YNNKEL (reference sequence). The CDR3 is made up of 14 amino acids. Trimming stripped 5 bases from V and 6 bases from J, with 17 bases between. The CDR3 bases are TGTGCCAGCAGCTCCACGTCCCCGGCCGGCGAGCAGTACTTC. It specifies CASSSTSPAGEQYF.

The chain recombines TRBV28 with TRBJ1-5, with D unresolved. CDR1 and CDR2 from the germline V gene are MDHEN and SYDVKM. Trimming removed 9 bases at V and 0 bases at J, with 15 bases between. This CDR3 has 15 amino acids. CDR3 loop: CASQVRLYSNQPQHF. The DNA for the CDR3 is TGTGCCAGTCAAGTGAGGCTTTATAGCAATCAGCCCCAGCATTTT.

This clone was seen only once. CDR3 loop: CASSFRGFQYEQYV. CDR3 nucleotides: TGTGCCAGCAGTTTTAGGGGATTTCAGTACGAGCAGTACGTC. The J gene is TRBJ2-7, the V gene TRBV28, with D tentatively TRBD1 (5 bases). V was clipped by 3 bases and J by 4 bases, with 13 bases between them. Per germline, CDR1 MDHEN and CDR2 SYDVKM. The CDR3 length is 14 residues.

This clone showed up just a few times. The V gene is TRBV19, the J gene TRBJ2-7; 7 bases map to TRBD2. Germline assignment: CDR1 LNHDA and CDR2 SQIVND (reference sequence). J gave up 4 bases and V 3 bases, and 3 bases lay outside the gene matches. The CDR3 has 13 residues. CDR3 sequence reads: CASSIGLEYEQYF. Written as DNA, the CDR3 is TGTGCCAGTAGTATTGGACTAGAATACGAGCAGTACTTC.

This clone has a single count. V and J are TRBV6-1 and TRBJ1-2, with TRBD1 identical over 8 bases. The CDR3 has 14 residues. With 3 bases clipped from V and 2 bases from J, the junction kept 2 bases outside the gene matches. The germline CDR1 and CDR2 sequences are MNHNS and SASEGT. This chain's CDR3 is CASSDRGLNYGYTF. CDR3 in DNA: TGTGCCAGCAGTGACAGGGGGCTAAACTATGGCTACACCTTC.

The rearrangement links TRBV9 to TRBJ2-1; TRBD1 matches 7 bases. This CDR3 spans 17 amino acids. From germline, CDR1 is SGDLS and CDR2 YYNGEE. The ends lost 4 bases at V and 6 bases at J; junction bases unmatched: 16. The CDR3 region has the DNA TGTGCCAGCAGCACACGCACAGGGTCACAGGGGTCCAATGAGCAGTTCTTC. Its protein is CASSTRTGSQGSNEQFF.

CDR3 in DNA: TGTGCCAGCAGTTCTGGGGGGGGGCTGGCGGAGACCCAGTACTTC. Translation gives CASSSGGGLAETQYF. This chain joins TRBV28 and TRBJ2-5; tentatively, D is TRBD2 (7 bases). From germline, CDR1 is MDHEN and CDR2 SYDVKM. The CDR3 is 15 amino acids. Trimming removed 4 bases from V and 5 bases from J, with 17 bases in between.

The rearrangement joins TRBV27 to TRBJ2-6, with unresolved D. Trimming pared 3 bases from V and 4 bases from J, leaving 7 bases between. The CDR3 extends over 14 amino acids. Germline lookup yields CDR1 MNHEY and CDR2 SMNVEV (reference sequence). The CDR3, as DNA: TGTGCCAGCAGTTTCTTATCCGGGGCCAACGTCCTGACTTTC. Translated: CASSFLSGANVLTF.

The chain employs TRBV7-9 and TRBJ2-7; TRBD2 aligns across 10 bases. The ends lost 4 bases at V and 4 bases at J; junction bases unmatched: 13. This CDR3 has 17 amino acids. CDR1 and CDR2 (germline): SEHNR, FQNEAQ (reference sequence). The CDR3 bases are TGTGCCAGCAGCTCTTCTAGCGGGAGTGGCGGTAGATACGAGCAGTACTTC. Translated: CASSSSSGSGGRYEQYF.

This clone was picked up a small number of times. This chain's CDR3 is CASSAQGRDTGELFF. The CDR3 nucleotides are TGTGCCAGCAGTGCACAGGGTCGGGACACCGGGGAGCTGTTTTTT. This sequence joins TRBV25-1 and TRBJ2-2, with a weak D call TRBD1 (6 bases). This CDR3 comprises 15 residues. Germline V gene lookup returns CDR1 MGHDK and CDR2 SYGVNS. Trimming took 4 bases from V and 3 from J, leaving 12 bases between them.

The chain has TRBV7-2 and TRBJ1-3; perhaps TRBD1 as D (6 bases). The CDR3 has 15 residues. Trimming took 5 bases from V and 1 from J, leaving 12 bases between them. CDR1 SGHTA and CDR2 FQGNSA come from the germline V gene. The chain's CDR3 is CASSQQRGSGNTIYF. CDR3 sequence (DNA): TGTGCCAGCAGCCAACAGAGGGGGTCTGGAAACACCATATATTTT.

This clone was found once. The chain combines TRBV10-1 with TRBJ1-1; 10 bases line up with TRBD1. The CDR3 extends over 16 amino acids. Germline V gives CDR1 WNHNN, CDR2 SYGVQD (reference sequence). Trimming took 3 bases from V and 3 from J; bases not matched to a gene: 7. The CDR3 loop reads CASSDPGQGSDTEAFF. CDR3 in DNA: TGCGCCAGCAGTGATCCGGGACAGGGGTCGGACACTGAAGCTTTCTTT.

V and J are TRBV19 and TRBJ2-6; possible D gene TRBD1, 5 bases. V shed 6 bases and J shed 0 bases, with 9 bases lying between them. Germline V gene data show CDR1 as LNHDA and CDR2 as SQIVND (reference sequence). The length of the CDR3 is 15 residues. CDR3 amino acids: CASSTGPSGANVLTF. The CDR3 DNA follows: TGTGCCAGTAGCACAGGCCCCTCTGGGGCCAACGTCCTGACTTTC. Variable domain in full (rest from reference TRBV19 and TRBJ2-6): DGGITQSPKYLFRKEGQNVTLSCEQNLNHDAMYWYRQDPGQGLRLIYYSQIVNDFQKGDIAEGYSVSREKKESFPLTVTSAQKNPTAFYLCASSTGPSGANVLTFGAGSRLTVL.

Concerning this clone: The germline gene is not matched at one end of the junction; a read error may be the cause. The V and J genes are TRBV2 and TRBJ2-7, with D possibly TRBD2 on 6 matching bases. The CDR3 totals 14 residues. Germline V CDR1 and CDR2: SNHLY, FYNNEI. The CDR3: CASNEAGGAYEQYF. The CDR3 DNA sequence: TGTGCCAGCAATGAAGCCGGGGGAGCCTACGAGCAGTACTTC.

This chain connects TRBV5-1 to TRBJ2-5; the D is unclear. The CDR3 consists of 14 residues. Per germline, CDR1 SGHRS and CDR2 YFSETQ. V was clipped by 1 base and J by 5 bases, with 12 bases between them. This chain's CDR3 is CASSLIGLDETQYF. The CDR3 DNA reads TGCGCCAGCAGCTTGATAGGGCTGGATGAGACCCAGTACTTC.

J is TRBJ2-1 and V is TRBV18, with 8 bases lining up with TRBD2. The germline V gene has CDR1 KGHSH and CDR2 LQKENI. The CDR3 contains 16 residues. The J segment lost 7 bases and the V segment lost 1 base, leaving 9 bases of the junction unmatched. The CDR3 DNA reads TGTGCCAGCTCACCACGCAGCGGGAGAACGGGGAATGAGCAGTTCTTC. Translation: CASSPRSGRTGNEQFF.

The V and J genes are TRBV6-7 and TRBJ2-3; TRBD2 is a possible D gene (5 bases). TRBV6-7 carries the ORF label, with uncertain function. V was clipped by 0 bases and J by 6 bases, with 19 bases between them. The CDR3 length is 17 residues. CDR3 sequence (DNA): TGTGCCAGCAGTTACTCGCGAGGGCCGCCACCAAGGGATACGCAGTATTTT. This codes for CASSYSRGPPPRDTQYF.